This T cell receptor (beta chain) was recovered during a study of blood T cell repertoires in COVID-19. Study-wide background: The samples span acute and convalescent COVID-19 from the United States, Italy and Spain. In each case, the material was cDNA or gDNA derived from T cells, B-cell-depleted T cells, or PBMCs.

Source study methods: Estimation of nucleated cell counts was performed using reference gene primer amplification. Data came from immunoSEQ multiplex PCR; TCRdb stores just in-frame clones and leaves some out. That table gives V, J and clone size, and the DNA gave D and trimming. The sample yields around 100,000 clones, 70% to 90% seen once. V dropped 0 bases and J dropped 3; count of bases not matched to a gene: 14. Germline lookup yields CDR1 LGHNA and CDR2 YNFKEQ. The CDR3 has 19 residues. This chain uses TRBV4-2 with TRBJ2-3, with TRBD2 matching over 8 bases. The TCR sequence derives from a human donor in a cohort sampled during active COVID-19. Sequencing was carried out using peripheral blood. In nucleotides, the CDR3 is TGTGCCAGCAGCCAAGATAGGAAGGCGGGGGGCCTTATTACAGATACGCAGTATTTT. Its translation is CASSQDRKAGGLITDTQYF.